This TCR beta chain was recorded in a study of T cell repertoires in cytomegalovirus infection. Study overall: Public TCR beta signature analysis indicated the presence of both CMV infection and matching HLA type.

This clonotype was counted ten times or more. Its specificity is not known. Points from the study as a whole: HLA-C-restricted CMV-specific TCR beta clonotypes were dominant in the ex vivo response.

Via MiXCR, TCRdb re-called the reads, giving one row per CDR3 protein. The table has 450,000 to 550,000 distinct CDR3 sequences, 16% seen once. V dropped 3 bases and J dropped 2 bases, with 7 bases sitting between them. Germline V gives CDR1 SEHNR, CDR2 FQNEAQ (reference sequence). The CDR3 length is 13 residues. The source is a human donor in good health (CMV status not recorded). Some clones in this sample may be carry-over from other donors' samples. The sequenced sample was CD8+ T cells from PBMCs. This chain links TRBV7-9 with TRBJ1-1; D not resolved. CDR3 coding DNA: TGTGCCAGCAGCTTTCTTGTAAACACTGAAGCTTTCTTT. The encoded protein is CASSFLVNTEAFF.